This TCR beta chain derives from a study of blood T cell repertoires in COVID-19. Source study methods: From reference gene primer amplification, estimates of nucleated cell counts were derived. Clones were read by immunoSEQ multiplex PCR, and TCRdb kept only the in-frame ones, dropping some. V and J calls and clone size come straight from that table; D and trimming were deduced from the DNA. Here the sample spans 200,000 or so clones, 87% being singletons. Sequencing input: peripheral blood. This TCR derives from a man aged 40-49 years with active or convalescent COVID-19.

The CDR3 region is CATSDPSSNTGELFF. DNA of the CDR3: TGTGCCACCAGTGATCCCTCCTCGAACACCGGGGAGCTGTTTTTT. This rearrangement joins TRBV24-1 to TRBJ2-2; D is ambiguous. The length of the CDR3 is 15 residues. The V gene's germline CDR1 is KGHDR and CDR2 SFDVKD. Trimming took off 3 bases at V and 0 bases at J, with 7 bases between the two ends.